This entry is about one T cell receptor (beta chain). Its matching antigen is unknown. Amplified TCR beta CDR3 regions derived from RNA transcripts. HTBI primers drove first-round RT-PCR of the TCR CDR3. TCRdb used MiXCR to reprocess the multiplex PCR reads, holding one entry per CDR3 protein. Of just under 750,000 distinct CDR3 sequences in the sample, 35% were seen once. This entry comes from a study of T cells in Graves' hyperthyroidism and ophthalmopathy. Study-level findings and limits: Ophthalmopathy and stable hyperthyroidism were told apart by a 13 V-J model.

The V and J ends lost 6 bases and 5 bases respectively, with 14 bases between them. The CDR3 has 14 residues. CDR1 is LNHDA and CDR2 is SQIVND in the germline V gene (reference sequence). The sequence derives from a woman in her forties with Graves' hyperthyroidism. The sample was blood. The chain joins TRBV19 to TRBJ1-5; D is unresolved. CDR3: CASRRVVGDQPQHF. CDR3 sequence (DNA): TGTGCCAGTAGGCGGGTGGTCGGCGATCAGCCCCAGCATTTT.